The 8 T cell receptor beta chains given below trace back to one sample, sequenced in a study of blood T cell repertoires in COVID-19. Generated by immunoSEQ multiplex PCR, the TCRdb table keeps only in-frame clones and is missing some. The repertoire holds about 200,000 clones, with roughly three quarters as singletons. Sequenced material: PBMCs or T cells enriched from blood (not recorded which). The receptors derive from a woman between 45 and 60 years old with acute COVID-19.

This clone was observed once. The J gene is TRBJ1-2, the V gene TRBV5-1; D unclear. Germline CDR1 reads SGHRS; CDR2 reads YFSETQ. This CDR3 is built from 13 residues. The V and J ends lost 0 bases and 3 bases respectively, with 6 bases between them. The chain's CDR3 is CASSLVSDYGYTF. In DNA form, the CDR3 reads TGCGCCAGCAGCTTGGTGTCAGACTATGGCTACACCTTC.

The V gene is TRBV28, the J gene TRBJ2-2, with TRBD2 matching 12 bases. With 3 bases clipped from V and 5 bases from J, the junction kept 7 bases outside the gene matches. CDR1 is MDHEN and CDR2 is SYDVKM in the germline V gene. This CDR3 spans 17 amino acids. CDR3 residues: CASSFPSGGALTGELFF. Here the CDR3 DNA reads TGTGCCAGCAGTTTCCCTAGCGGGGGGGCATTAACCGGGGAGCTGTTTTTT.

The rearrangement uses TRBV7-6 and TRBJ1-6, with 8 nucleotides matching TRBD1. CDR3 length equals 17 residues. The germline gives CDR1 SGHVS, CDR2 FNYEAQ. V lost 5 bases, J lost 10 bases, and 16 bases stayed unmatched. The CDR3 spells CASSPTPNWTGRSPLHF. DNA of the CDR3: TGTGCCAGCAGCCCAACACCTAATTGGACAGGGCGATCACCCCTCCACTTT.

CDR3 region: CASSFRLFSGNTIYF. The CDR3 DNA reads TGTGCCAGCAGCTTCCGACTGTTTTCTGGAAACACCATATATTTT. The chain links TRBV13 to TRBJ1-3; the D is unclear. Germline V gene sequence: CDR1 PRHDT, CDR2 FYEKMQ (reference sequence). Trimming stripped 3 bases from V and 1 base from J, with 10 bases between. The CDR3 is 15 amino acids.

The chain links TRBV28 to TRBJ1-6; TRBD1 matches at 10 bases. The CDR3 contains 15 residues. V was clipped by 4 bases and J by 9 bases; unmatched bases: 6. Germline V gene sequence: CDR1 MDHEN, CDR2 SYDVKM. DNA for the CDR3: TGTGCCAGCAGTTCGGGGGGGACAGGGGCTTCACCCCTCCACTTT. This gives the protein CASSSGGTGASPLHF.

This chain links TRBV2 with TRBJ1-5; D is perhaps TRBD1 (6 bases). The CDR3 runs 13 residues. V was shortened by 6 bases and J by 3 bases, with 9 bases between the two germline ends. Germline V gene data show CDR1 as SNHLY and CDR2 as FYNNEI. The CDR3 sequence: CASRWTANQPQHF. Here the CDR3 DNA reads TGTGCCAGCAGATGGACAGCCAATCAGCCCCAGCATTTT.

This chain links TRBV7-9 with TRBJ1-1, with 7 bases identical to TRBD1. Unmatched junction bases numbered 22, after V lost 5 bases and J lost 13 bases. Germline V gene data show CDR1 as SEHNR and CDR2 as FQNEAQ (reference sequence). This CDR3 contains 16 residues. The CDR3 DNA sequence: TGTGCCAGCAGCCCGAGACAGGGATGGGGTGTTCCCTTTGGTTTCTTT. Its protein product is CASSPRQGWGVPFGFF. The variable domain in full, with the rest retrieved from reference TRBV7-9 and TRBJ1-1, is DTGVSQNPRHKITKRGQNVTFRCDPISEHNRLYWYRQTLGQGPEFLTYFQNEAQLEKSRLLSDRFSAERPKGSFSTLEIQRTEQGDSAMYLCASSPRQGWGVPFGFFGQGTRLTVV.

This chain connects TRBV11-3 to TRBJ2-7, with D perhaps matching TRBD1 (6 bases). Deletions cut 0 bases from V and 2 bases from J, with 8 bases between. CDR1 is SGHNT, CDR2 YENEEA, per germline. The CDR3 is made up of 14 amino acids. CDR3 sequence (DNA): TGTGCCAGCAGCTTAGATGGGGGCCCCTACGAGCAGTACGTC. As protein: CASSLDGGPYEQYV.